This TCR beta chain stems from a study of blood T cell repertoires in COVID-19. The overall study: T cells, B-cell-depleted T cells, or PBMCs provided the cDNA or gDNA that served as material.

The CDR3 runs to 15 residues. V lost 6 bases, J lost 2 bases, and 14 bases lay in between. CDR1 and CDR2 (germline): MDHEN, SYDVKM. Clones were sequenced by immunoSEQ multiplex PCR, and TCRdb holds only the in-frame ones, with some missing. The sample has around 330,000 clones, 85% seen once. Source material: PBMCs or T cells enriched from blood (not recorded which). V is TRBV28 and J is TRBJ1-5, with D unclear. This TCR was recovered from a woman between 25 and 40 years old who had been exposed to COVID-19. CDR3 region: CASRAPGLGNQPQHF. The CDR3 DNA follows: TGTGCCAGCAGAGCACCAGGTCTGGGCAATCAGCCCCAGCATTTT.